This T cell receptor beta chain was sequenced for a study of OX40 agonist ivuxolimab in advanced cancers. Whole-study context: From about 23 to 85 years was the age range, with a mean of around 57 years, and over 80% were male.

The study, taken as a whole, reports: Researchers did not establish what antigens the expanded peripheral T cells target. It was also the case that some nonresponders had low normalized T-cell clonal expansion.

Of note for this clone: What it binds is not known.

Patients with autoimmune history or systemic immunosuppression were excluded. Germline V CDR1 and CDR2: MGHRA, YSYEKL. V was shortened by 0 bases and J by 3 bases, with 11 bases between the two germline ends. This CDR3 is 15 amino acids long. Sequenced by immunoSEQ multiplex PCR; TCRdb stores in-frame clones only, minus some. The sample includes approximately 100,000 clones, 91% of them seen just once. The TCR comes from an adult with an advanced solid tumor such as melanoma, head and neck, liver or kidney cancer. The input for sequencing was CD4+ or CD8+ T cells sorted from blood, taken in a trial of the OX40 agonist ivuxolimab. The chain links TRBV4-1 to TRBJ1-2, with D maybe TRBD1 (6 bases). CDR3: CASSQDPDRDYGYTF. The CDR3 DNA sequence: TGCGCCAGCAGCCAAGACCCGGACAGAGACTATGGCTACACCTTC.